This TCR beta chain was identified during a study of T cell responses to AZD1222 COVID-19 vaccine. V dropped 5 bases and J dropped 3 bases, with 8 bases sitting between them. Per germline, CDR1 SEHNR and CDR2 FQNEAQ (reference sequence). The CDR3 loop spans 13 amino acids. Measured with immunoSEQ multiplex PCR; TCRdb has only the in-frame clones, and not every one. The data contain roughly 140,000 clones, about 89% of them seen just once; the ten biggest clones take up approximately 2.9%. The sample consisted of peripheral blood, taken on day 0 of MenACWY control vaccination. The genes are TRBV7-9 and TRBJ2-1; D remains ambiguous. This clonotype originated in an adult in good health. The DNA of the CDR3 is TGTGCCAGCAGCGGTGGCAGCTACAATGAGCAGTTCTTC. Translating gives CASSGGSYNEQFF. Full variable domain (rest looked up from reference TRBV7-9 and TRBJ2-1): DTGVSQNPRHKITKRGQNVTFRCDPISEHNRLYWYRQTLGQGPEFLTYFQNEAQLEKSRLLSDRFSAERPKGSFSTLEIQRTEQGDSAMYLCASSGGSYNEQFFGPGTRLTVL.